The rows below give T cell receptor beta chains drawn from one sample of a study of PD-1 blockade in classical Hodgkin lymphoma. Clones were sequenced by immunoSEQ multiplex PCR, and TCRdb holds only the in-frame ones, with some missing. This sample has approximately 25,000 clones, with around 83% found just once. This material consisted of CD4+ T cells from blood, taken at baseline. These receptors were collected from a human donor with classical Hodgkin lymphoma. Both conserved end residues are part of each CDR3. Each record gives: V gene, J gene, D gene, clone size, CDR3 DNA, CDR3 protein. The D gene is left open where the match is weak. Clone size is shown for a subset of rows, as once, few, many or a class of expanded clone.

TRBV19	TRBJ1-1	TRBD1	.	TGTGCCAGTAGTATAAATCCAGGACAGGGGTTGGCCACTGAAGCTTTCTTT	CASSINPGQGLATEAFF
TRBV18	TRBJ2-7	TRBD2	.	TGTGCCAGCTCACCAATTTACGGAGCGGGGTCACCTATCGAGCAGTACTTC	CASSPIYGAGSPIEQYF
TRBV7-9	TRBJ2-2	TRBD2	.	TGTGCCAGCAGCTCCCTGGGACTAGCGGGGGTCACCGGGGAGCTGTTTTTT	CASSSLGLAGVTGELFF
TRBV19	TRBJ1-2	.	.	TGTGCCAGTAGTATCGGAGGTGGGACTTATGGCTACACCTTC	CASSIGGGTYGYTF
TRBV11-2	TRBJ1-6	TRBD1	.	TGTGCCAGCAGCTTCGGGACAGATTCACCCCTCCACTTT	CASSFGTDSPLHF
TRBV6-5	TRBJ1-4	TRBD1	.	TGTGCCAGCAGTCTCGGACAGGGGATACTGTTTTTT	CASSLGQGILFF
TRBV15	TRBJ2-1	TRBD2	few	TGTGCCACCAGCTCCCTCGCGGGGGGGATCTCCTACAATGAGCAGTTCTTC	CATSSLAGGISYNEQFF
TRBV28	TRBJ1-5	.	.	TGTGCCAGCAGGATCGGGACACTCAATCAGCCCCAGCATTTT	CASRIGTLNQPQHF
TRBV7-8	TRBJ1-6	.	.	TGTGCCAGCAGCCTACCGCGGGGGGCGACGAATTCACCCCTCCACTTT	CASSLPRGATNSPLHF
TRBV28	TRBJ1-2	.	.	TGTGCCAGCAGTTTAACGGGGGGTGGCTACACCTTC	CASSLTGGGYTF
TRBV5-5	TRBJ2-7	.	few	TGTGCCAGCAGCTTGGCGGTTGGGCAGGCCTACGAGCAGTACTTC	CASSLAVGQAYEQYF
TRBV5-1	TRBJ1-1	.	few	TGCGCCAGCAGCTTGAACCCCCCACAGAACACTGAAGCTTTCTTT	CASSLNPPQNTEAFF
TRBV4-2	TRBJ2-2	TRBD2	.	TGTGCCAGCAGCCGGACTAGCGGGGGAACCGGGGAGCTGTTTTTT	CASSRTSGGTGELFF
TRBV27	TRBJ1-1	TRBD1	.	TGTGCCAGCAATAGATGGGGACAGCCTGAAGCTTTCTTT	CASNRWGQPEAFF
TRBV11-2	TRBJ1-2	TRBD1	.	TGTGCCAGCAGCTTAAGACAGGGATTAGACTATGGCTACACCTTC	CASSLRQGLDYGYTF
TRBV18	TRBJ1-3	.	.	TGTGCCAGCTCGCCGAATTCCGGGGCCCCTGGAAACACCATATATTTT	CASSPNSGAPGNTIYF
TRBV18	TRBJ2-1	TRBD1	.	TGTGCCAGCTCGCACAGGGGGCTGTTGGGGGATCGCGACAATGAGCAGTTCTTC	CASSHRGLLGDRDNEQFF
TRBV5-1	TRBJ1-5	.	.	TGCGCCAGCAGCCCCCAGGGCTACCCAAATCAGCCCCAGCATTTT	CASSPQGYPNQPQHF
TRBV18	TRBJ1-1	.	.	TGTGCCAGCTCACCACGGAATCCAGGCGGCGGTGACACTGAAGCTTTCTTT	CASSPRNPGGGDTEAFF
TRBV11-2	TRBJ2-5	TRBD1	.	TGTGCCAGCAGCCAAGGACAGGCCCCCAGGGGGACCCAGTACTTC	CASSQGQAPRGTQYF
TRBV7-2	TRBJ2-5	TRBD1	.	TGTGCCAGCAGCTTTTCAGGGGGAGAGACCCAGTACTTC	CASSFSGGETQYF
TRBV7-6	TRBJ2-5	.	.	TGTGCCAGCAGCTTAGCGGCGGGGGAGACCCAGTACTTC	CASSLAAGETQYF
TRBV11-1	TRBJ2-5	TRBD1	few	TGTGCCAGCAGCCCAGGACAGGGGGCTGAATGGGAGACCCAGTACTTC	CASSPGQGAEWETQYF
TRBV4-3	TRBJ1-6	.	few	TGCGCCAGCAGCCAAGGCGCGCAGAGCGGTTCACCCCTCCACTTT	CASSQGAQSGSPLHF
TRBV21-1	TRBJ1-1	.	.	TGTGCCAGCCCTCAAGGAGTCGGGCAACTGCGGTATATGAACACTGAAGCTTTCTTT	CASPQGVGQLRYMNTEAFF
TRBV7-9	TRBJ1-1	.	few	TGTGCCAGCAGCCCGATTAACACTGAAGCTTTCTTT	CASSPINTEAFF
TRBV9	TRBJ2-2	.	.	TGTGCCAGCGCCAAGGAGGGTAAAGCCGGGGAGCTGTTTTTT	CASAKEGKAGELFF
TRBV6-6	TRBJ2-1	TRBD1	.	TGTGCCAGCAGGGGGACAGGGAACAATGAGCAGTTCTTC	CASRGTGNNEQFF
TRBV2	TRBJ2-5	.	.	TGTGCCAGCAAAGTCGACAGTGTCGAGACCCAGTACTTC	CASKVDSVETQYF
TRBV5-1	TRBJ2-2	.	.	TGCGCCAGCACCTCCTGGAACACCGGGGAGCTGTTTTTT	CASTSWNTGELFF
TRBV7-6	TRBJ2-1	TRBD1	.	TGTGCCAGCAGCCTTGCGCAGGGGGTTCGGGAGCAGTTCTTC	CASSLAQGVREQFF
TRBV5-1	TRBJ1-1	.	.	TGCGCCAGCAGCTTCACCCTCGGGACTGAAGCTTTCTTT	CASSFTLGTEAFF
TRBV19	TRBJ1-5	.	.	TGTGCCAGTAGTCCCCCAGCACGTAGCAATCAGCCCCAGCATTTT	CASSPPARSNQPQHF
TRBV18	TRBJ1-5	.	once	TGTGCCAGCTCACCCGCCCCAATAGGGGATCAGCCCCAGCATTTT	CASSPAPIGDQPQHF
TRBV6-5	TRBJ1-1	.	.	TGTGCCAGCAGTAGATCTCAGGGGCCCGGCACTGAAGCTTTCTTT	CASSRSQGPGTEAFF
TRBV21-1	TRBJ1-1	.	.	TGTGCCAGCAGCAACCGGGACAGGGGGTCCCCCCCTGAAGCTTTCTTT	CASSNRDRGSPPEAFF
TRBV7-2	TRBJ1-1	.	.	TGTGCCAGCAGCTGGACTGGAAACACTGAAGCTTTCTTT	CASSWTGNTEAFF
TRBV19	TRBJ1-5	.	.	TGTGCCAGTACGGACCGCAATCAGCCCCAGCATTTT	CASTDRNQPQHF
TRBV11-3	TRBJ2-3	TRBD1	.	TGTGCCAGCCGTAGGGGGCAGAACACAGATACGCAGTATTTT	CASRRGQNTDTQYF
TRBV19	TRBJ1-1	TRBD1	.	TGTGCCAGTACCAGCCGGGACAGCGGGCGACAAGCTTTCTTT	CASTSRDSGRQAFF
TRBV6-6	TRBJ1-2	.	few	TGTGCCAGCAGTCCGGACACGAACTATGGCTACACCTTC	CASSPDTNYGYTF
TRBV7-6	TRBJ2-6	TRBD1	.	TGTGCCAGCAGCCCGAGGGCGGGACAGGACCACTCTGGGGCCAACGTCCTGACTTTC	CASSPRAGQDHSGANVLTF
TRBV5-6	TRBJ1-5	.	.	TGTGCCAGCAGTCGGTGGGGGAATCAGCCCCAGCATTTT	CASSRWGNQPQHF
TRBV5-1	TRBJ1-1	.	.	TGCGCCAGCAGCTTGGCCATAGAGAACACTGAAGCTTTCTTT	CASSLAIENTEAFF
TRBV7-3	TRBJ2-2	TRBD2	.	TGTGCCAGCAGCCGCGGACTAGACACCGGGGAGCTGTTTTTT	CASSRGLDTGELFF
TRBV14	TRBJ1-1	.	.	TGTGCCAGCAGCCCCCTTATCAGCACTGAAGCTTTCTTT	CASSPLISTEAFF
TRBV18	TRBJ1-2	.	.	TGTGCCAGCTCACGATCTACAGGGTCAATGGGCTACACCTTC	CASSRSTGSMGYTF
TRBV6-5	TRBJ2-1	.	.	TGTGCCAGCAGTTACTCTAGGGAAAATGAGCAGTTCTTC	CASSYSRENEQFF
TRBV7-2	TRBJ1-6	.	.	TGTGCCAGCAGCTTTGGCACCCATAATTCACCCCTCCACTTT	CASSFGTHNSPLHF
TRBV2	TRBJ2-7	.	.	TGTGCCAGCAGAATCGGGCTCTACGAGCAGTACTTC	CASRIGLYEQYF